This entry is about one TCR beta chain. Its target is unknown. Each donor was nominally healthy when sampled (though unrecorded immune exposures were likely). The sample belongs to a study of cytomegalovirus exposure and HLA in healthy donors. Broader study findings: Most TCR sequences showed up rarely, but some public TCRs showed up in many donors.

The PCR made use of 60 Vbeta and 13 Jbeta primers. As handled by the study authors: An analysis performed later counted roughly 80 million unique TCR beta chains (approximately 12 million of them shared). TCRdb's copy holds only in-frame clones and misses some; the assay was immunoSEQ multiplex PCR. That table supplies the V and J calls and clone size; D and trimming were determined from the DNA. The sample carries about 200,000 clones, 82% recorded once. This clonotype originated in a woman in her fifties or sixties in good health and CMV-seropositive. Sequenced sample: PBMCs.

DNA of the CDR3: TGTGCCAGCAGTTCTCGACAGCCCGTCGAGACCCAGTACTTC. Amino acids: CASSSRQPVETQYF. V usage is TRBV27 and J usage is TRBJ2-5; tentative D call: TRBD1 (5 bases). The CDR3 is 14 amino acids. V was cut by 4 bases and J by 5 bases, with 14 bases left in between. Germline V gene sequence: CDR1 MNHEY, CDR2 SMNVEV (reference sequence).